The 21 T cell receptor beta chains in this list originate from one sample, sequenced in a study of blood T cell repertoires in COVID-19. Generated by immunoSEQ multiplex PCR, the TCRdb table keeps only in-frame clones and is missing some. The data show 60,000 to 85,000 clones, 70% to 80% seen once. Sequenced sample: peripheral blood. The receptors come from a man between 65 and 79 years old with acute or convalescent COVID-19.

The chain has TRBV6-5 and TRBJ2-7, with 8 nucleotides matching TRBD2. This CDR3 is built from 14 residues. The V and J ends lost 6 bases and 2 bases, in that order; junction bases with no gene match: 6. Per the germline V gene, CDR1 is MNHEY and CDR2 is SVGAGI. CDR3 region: CASRMGLGTYEQYF. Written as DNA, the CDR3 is TGTGCCAGCAGGATGGGACTAGGCACCTACGAGCAGTACTTC.

CDR3 nucleotide sequence: TGTGCCAGCAGCTTACCGGCGGGAGGTAGCTCCTACAATGAGCAGTTCTTC. It translates to CASSLPAGGSSYNEQFF. The chain uses TRBV7-2 and TRBJ2-1; 8 bases are shared with TRBD2. Germline V CDR1 and CDR2: SGHTA, FQGNSA. J gave up 0 bases and V 2 bases, and 6 bases lay outside the gene matches. This CDR3 is 17 amino acids long.

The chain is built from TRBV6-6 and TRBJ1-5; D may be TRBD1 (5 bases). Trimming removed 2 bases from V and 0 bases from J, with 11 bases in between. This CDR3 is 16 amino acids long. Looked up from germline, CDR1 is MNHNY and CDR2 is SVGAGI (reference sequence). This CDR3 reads CASSYAGGSSNQPQHF. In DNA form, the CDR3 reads TGTGCCAGCAGTTACGCCGGGGGGTCTAGCAATCAGCCCCAGCATTTT.

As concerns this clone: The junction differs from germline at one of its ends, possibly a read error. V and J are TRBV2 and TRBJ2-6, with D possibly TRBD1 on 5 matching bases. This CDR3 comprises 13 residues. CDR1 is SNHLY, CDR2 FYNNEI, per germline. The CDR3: CASSEQGVNVLTF. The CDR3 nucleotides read TGTGCCAGCAGTGAACAAGGGGTCAACGTCCTGACTTTC.

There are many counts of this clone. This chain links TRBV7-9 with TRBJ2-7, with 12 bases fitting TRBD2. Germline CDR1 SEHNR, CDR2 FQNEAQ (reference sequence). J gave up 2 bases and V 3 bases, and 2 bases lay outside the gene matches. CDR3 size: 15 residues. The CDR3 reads CASSLGLAGPYEQYF. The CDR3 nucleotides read TGTGCCAGCAGCTTGGGACTAGCGGGTCCCTACGAGCAGTACTTC.

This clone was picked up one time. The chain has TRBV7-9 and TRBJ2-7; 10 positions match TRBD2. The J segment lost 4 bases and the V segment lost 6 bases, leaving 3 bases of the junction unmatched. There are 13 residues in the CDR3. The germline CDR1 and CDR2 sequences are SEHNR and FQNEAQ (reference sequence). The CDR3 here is CASRLAGEYEQYF. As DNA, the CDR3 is TGTGCCAGCAGGCTAGCGGGAGAGTACGAGCAGTACTTC. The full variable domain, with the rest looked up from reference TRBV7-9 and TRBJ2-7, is DTGVSQNPRHKITKRGQNVTFRCDPISEHNRLYWYRQTLGQGPEFLTYFQNEAQLEKSRLLSDRFSAERPKGSFSTLEIQRTEQGDSAMYLCASRLAGEYEQYFGPGTRLTVT.

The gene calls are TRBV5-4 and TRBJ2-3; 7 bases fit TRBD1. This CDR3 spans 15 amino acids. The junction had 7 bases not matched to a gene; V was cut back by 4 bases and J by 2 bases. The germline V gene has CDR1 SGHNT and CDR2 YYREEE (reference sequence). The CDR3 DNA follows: TGTGCCAGCAGCCCCCGGGACAGAAACACAGATACGCAGTATTTT. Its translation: CASSPRDRNTDTQYF.

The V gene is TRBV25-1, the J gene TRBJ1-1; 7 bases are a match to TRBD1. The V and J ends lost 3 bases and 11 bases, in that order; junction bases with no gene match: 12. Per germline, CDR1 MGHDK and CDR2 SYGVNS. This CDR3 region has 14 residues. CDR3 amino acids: CASSESLDRVRAFF. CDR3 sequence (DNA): TGTGCCAGCAGTGAGTCCTTAGACAGGGTTAGGGCTTTCTTT.

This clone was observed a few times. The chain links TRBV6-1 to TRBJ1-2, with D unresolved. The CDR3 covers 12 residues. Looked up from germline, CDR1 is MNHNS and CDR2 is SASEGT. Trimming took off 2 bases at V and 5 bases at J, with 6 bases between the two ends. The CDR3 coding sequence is TGTGCCAGCAGTGAAAGACAATATGGCTACACCTTC. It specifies CASSERQYGYTF.

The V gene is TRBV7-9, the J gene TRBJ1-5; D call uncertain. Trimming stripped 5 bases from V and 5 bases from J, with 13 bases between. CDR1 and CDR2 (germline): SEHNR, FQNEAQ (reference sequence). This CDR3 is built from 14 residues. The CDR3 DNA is TGTGCCAGCAGCCCCCCAGGCCCCGATCAGCCCCAGCATTTT. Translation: CASSPPGPDQPQHF.

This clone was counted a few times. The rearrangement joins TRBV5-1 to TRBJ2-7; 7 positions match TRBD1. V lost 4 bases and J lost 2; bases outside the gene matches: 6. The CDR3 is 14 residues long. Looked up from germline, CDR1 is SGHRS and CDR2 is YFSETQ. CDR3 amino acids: CASSGGQETYEQYF. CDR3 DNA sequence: TGCGCCAGCAGCGGAGGACAGGAAACCTACGAGCAGTACTTC.

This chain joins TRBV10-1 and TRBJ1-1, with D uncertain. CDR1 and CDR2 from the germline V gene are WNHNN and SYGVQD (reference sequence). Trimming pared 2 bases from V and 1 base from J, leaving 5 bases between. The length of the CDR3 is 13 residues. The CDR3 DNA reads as TGCGCCAGCAGTGAGGAGGGGAACACTGAAGCTTTCTTT. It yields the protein CASSEEGNTEAFF.

The CDR3, as DNA: TGCGCCAGCAGCTGGTCGCTAGCGGGAGGTGAGCAGTTCTTC. Residues: CASSWSLAGGEQFF. The rearrangement uses TRBV5-1 and TRBJ2-1; 11 bases align to TRBD2. The V gene's germline CDR1 is SGHRS and CDR2 YFSETQ. V shed 3 bases, J shed 9 bases, and the junction held 5 bases outside the gene matches. The CDR3 has 14 amino acids. Drawing the rest from reference TRBV5-1 and TRBJ2-1, the complete variable domain is KAGVTQTPRYLIKTRGQQVTLSCSPISGHRSVSWYQQTPGQGLQFLFEYFSETQRNKGNFPGRFSGRQFSNSRSEMNVSTLELGDSALYLCASSWSLAGGEQFFGPGTRLTVL.

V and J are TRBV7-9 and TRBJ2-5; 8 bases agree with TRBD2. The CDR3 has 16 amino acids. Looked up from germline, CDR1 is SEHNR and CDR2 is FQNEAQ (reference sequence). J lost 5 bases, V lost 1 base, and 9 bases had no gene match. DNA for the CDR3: TGTGCCAGCAGCTTAGGTTTGGCGGGAGGTCACGAGACCCAGTACTTC. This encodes CASSLGLAGGHETQYF.

In nucleotides, the CDR3 is TGTGCCAGCAGCCAAGTTACTGGCAATCAGCCCCAGCATTTT. It is translated as CASSQVTGNQPQHF. The genes are TRBV3-1 (or the pseudogene TRBV3-2) and TRBJ1-5; D remains ambiguous. The CDR3 consists of 14 residues. The germline V gene has CDR1 LGHDT and CDR2 YNNKEL (reference sequence). Trimming took off 1 base at V and 2 bases at J, with 6 bases between the two ends.

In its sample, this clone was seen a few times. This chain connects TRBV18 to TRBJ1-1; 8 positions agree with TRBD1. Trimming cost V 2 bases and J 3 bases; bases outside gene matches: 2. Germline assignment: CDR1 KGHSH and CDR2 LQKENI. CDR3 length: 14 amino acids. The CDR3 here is CASSPTGGYTEAFF. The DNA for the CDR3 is TGTGCCAGCTCACCAACAGGGGGATACACTGAAGCTTTCTTT.

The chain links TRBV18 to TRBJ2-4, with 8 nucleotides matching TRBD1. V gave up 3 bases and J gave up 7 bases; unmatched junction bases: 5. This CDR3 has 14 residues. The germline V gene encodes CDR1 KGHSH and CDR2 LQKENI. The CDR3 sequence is CASSPDRALNIQYF. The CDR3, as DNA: TGTGCCAGCTCACCGGACAGGGCTTTGAACATTCAGTACTTC. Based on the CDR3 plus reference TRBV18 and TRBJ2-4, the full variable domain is NAGVMQNPRHLVRRRGQEARLRCSPMKGHSHVYWYRQLPEEGLKFMVYLQKENIIDESGMPKERFSAEFPKEGPSILRIQQVVRGDSAAYFCASSPDRALNIQYFGAGTRLSVL.

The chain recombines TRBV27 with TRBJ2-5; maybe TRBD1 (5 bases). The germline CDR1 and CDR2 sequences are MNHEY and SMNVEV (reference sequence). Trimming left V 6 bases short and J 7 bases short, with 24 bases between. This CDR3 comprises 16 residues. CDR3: CASRARQRLDQGTQYF. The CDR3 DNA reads TGTGCCAGCAGGGCACGACAGAGGTTGGACCAGGGGACCCAGTACTTC.

The CDR3 DNA reads as TGTGCCAGCAGTTCACAGGGGATTAATGAAAAACTGTTTTTT. Residues: CASSSQGINEKLFF. V and J are TRBV6-5 and TRBJ1-4; 7 bases align to TRBD1. This CDR3 contains 14 residues. V lost 4 bases and J lost 4; bases outside the gene matches: 3. Per the germline V gene, CDR1 is MNHEY and CDR2 is SVGAGI.

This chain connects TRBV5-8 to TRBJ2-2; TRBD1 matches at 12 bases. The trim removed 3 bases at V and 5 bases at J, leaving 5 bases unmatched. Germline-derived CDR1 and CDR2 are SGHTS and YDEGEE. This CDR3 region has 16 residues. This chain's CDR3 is CASSWGQGAPTGELFF. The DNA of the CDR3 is TGTGCCAGCAGCTGGGGACAGGGGGCGCCGACCGGGGAGCTGTTTTTT. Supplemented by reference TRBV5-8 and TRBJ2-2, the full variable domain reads EAGVTQSPTHLIKTRGQQATLRCSPISGHTSVYWYQQALGLGLQFLLWYDEGEERNRGNFPPRFSGRQFPNYSSELNVNALELEDSALYLCASSWGQGAPTGELFFGEGSRLTVL.

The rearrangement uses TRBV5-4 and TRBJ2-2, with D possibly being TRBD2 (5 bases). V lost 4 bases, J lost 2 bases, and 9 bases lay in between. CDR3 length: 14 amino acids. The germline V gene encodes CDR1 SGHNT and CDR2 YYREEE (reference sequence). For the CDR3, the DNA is TGTGCCAGCAGCGTAGACTACAACACCGGGGAGCTGTTTTTT. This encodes CASSVDYNTGELFF.